The rows below give T cell receptor beta chains drawn from one sample of a study of T-cell memory formation after mild COVID-19. TCRdb recomputed calls from the 5' RACE reads with MiXCR, one row per CDR3 protein. The sample has under 450,000 distinct CDR3 sequences, approximately 15% seen once; the top ten hold less than 25%. Sequencing was performed on PBMCs or a T cell subset sorted from them (not recorded which). These TCRs come from a man aged 18-30 years who had mild COVID-19 (a few samples of this study predate the infection). Cell type and time point are not known. Both conserved end residues are part of each CDR3. D genes are given only for firm matches. The size entry is marked missing in some rows and otherwise reads once, few, many or a size class.

J gene,D gene,V gene,clone size,CDR3 DNA,CDR3 protein
TRBJ2-2,-,TRBV28,-,TGTGCCAGCAGTTTATCCTACAGGGATCCGAACACCGGGGAGCTGTTTTTT,CASSLSYRDPNTGELFF
TRBJ1-2,-,TRBV24-1,-,TGTGCCACCAGTGATTTAGTGGGGGCTGGAGGCTACACCTTC,CATSDLVGAGGYTF
TRBJ1-1,-,TRBV18,-,TGTGCCAGCTCACCCCAGGGGCACACTGAAGCTTTCTTT,CASSPQGHTEAFF
TRBJ1-5,-,TRBV10-3,-,TGTGCCATCAGTGAGTCGGGGGGCCGGCAGCCCCAGCATTTT,CAISESGGRQPQHF
TRBJ1-1,-,TRBV9,few,TGTGCCAGCAGCGTAAGTCCCGGGAACACTGAAGCTTTCTTT,CASSVSPGNTEAFF
TRBJ2-1,TRBD2,TRBV7-3,many,TGTGCCAGCAGCATGGGACTAGCGGGCAATGAGCAGTTCTTC,CASSMGLAGNEQFF
TRBJ1-2,TRBD1,TRBV7-8,-,TGTGCCAGCAGCTTAGCGCGACAGGGCGCTAACTATGGCTACACCTTC,CASSLARQGANYGYTF
TRBJ2-7,-,TRBV20-1,-,TGCAGTGCTAGAGTCCGACAGGACCACTCCTACGAGCAGTACTTC,CSARVRQDHSYEQYF
TRBJ2-1,TRBD2,TRBV20-1,-,TGCAGTGCTAGAGATGGAAGGCAGCGGGGGGCCAGGAGGGACAATGAGCAGTTCTTC,CSARDGRQRGARRDNEQFF
TRBJ2-3,TRBD1,TRBV11-2,few,TGTGCCAGCAGATGGACAGGGGGCAGAGATACGCAGTATTTT,CASRWTGGRDTQYF
TRBJ2-3,-,TRBV4-2,few,TGTGCCAGCAGCCAAGCGTACATGGCATCAGATACGCAGTATTTT,CASSQAYMASDTQYF
TRBJ1-5,TRBD1,TRBV6-1,-,TGTGCCAGCAGTGGTGGGGACAGGGGGTTTCAGCCCCAGCATTTT,CASSGGDRGFQPQHF
TRBJ1-1,-,TRBV5-1,-,TGCGCCAGCAGCACGTCCTGGGGGGCGGACAGTGCTTTCTTT,CASSTSWGADSAFF
TRBJ2-1,TRBD2,TRBV19,-,TGTGCCAGTAGTTCCGGCCTAGCGGAAAGGGATGAGCAGTTCTTC,CASSSGLAERDEQFF
TRBJ2-1,-,TRBV5-1,-,TGCGCCAGCAGCTTGATGGTGGGTCGTTCCTACAATGAGCAGTTCTTC,CASSLMVGRSYNEQFF
TRBJ1-1,-,TRBV12-5,few,TGTGCTAGTGCCCCTTCGCAGAGGTACACTGAAGCTTTCTTT,CASAPSQRYTEAFF
TRBJ1-4,TRBD1,TRBV20-1,-,TGCAGTGCTAGTGACAGGGGCAACGAAAAACTGTTTTTT,CSASDRGNEKLFF
TRBJ2-2,-,TRBV6-6,-,TGTGCCAGCAGCCTCCCTGCGGGGGAGCTGTTTTTT,CASSLPAGELFF
TRBJ1-5,-,TRBV4-2,few,TGTGCCAGCAGCCAGGTCGTCGGGGCCGATAGCAATCAGCCCCAGCATTTT,CASSQVVGADSNQPQHF
TRBJ1-2,-,TRBV5-1,few,TGCGCCAGCAGCTTGGTATCAGGGAATGGCTACACCTTC,CASSLVSGNGYTF
TRBJ2-3,-,TRBV27,-,TGTGCCAGCAGCCCGGGGGCTCGCGTAGATACGCAGTATTTT,CASSPGARVDTQYF
TRBJ2-7,TRBD2,TRBV7-3,many,TGTGCCAGCAGCCCAGGTTCGGGGGGCTCCTACGAGCAGTACTTC,CASSPGSGGSYEQYF
TRBJ1-1,-,TRBV5-1,-,TGCGCCAGCAGCGCGCGGGGACTGACTGAAGCTTTCTTT,CASSARGLTEAFF
TRBJ1-1,-,TRBV5-1,-,TGCGCCAGCAGCTTGGGGCCAGGGGAGGGCACTGAAGCTTTCTTT,CASSLGPGEGTEAFF
TRBJ1-4,-,TRBV4-3,few,TGCGCCAGCAGCCAAGGGGTTCAGCTAGAAAATGAAAAACTGTTTTTT,CASSQGVQLENEKLFF
TRBJ1-1,-,TRBV6-6,-,TGTGCCAGCAGTCAAGACACTTTGGGAGGTTTCTTT,CASSQDTLGGFF
TRBJ2-3,-,TRBV20-1,-,TGCAGTGCTCACGACACGCGGCGTAGCACAGATACGCAGTATTTT,CSAHDTRRSTDTQYF
TRBJ2-1,-,TRBV4-2,many,TGTGCCAGCAGCCAAAGACAGATCTACAATGAGCAGTTCTTC,CASSQRQIYNEQFF
TRBJ1-5,-,TRBV12-3/TRBV12-4,many,TGTGCCAGCAGTTCACCGGGACGGCTGAATCAGCCCCAGCATTTT,CASSSPGRLNQPQHF
TRBJ2-3,TRBD1,TRBV6-5,-,TGTGCCAGCAGTTATCGCGGACAGGGGGCACCCACAGATACGCAGTATTTT,CASSYRGQGAPTDTQYF
TRBJ2-2,TRBD1,TRBV2,-,TGTGCCAGCAGTGTTGGGACAGGGATCACCGGGGAGCTGTTTTTT,CASSVGTGITGELFF
TRBJ1-1,-,TRBV12-5,few,TGTGCTAGTGTGGCAGGCGCTATCATGAACACTGAAGCTTTCTTT,CASVAGAIMNTEAFF
TRBJ2-3,-,TRBV4-3,many,TGCGCCAGCAGCCAAGAGGTGTGGGGTACGCAGTATTTT,CASSQEVWGTQYF
TRBJ2-3,-,TRBV20-1,-,TGCAGTGCTAGCCGGGGGTCTAGCACAGATACGCAGTATTTT,CSASRGSSTDTQYF
TRBJ2-3,TRBD1,TRBV24-1,many,TGTGCCACCAGTGGATCGGACAGGGGCATCACAGATACGCAGTATTTT,CATSGSDRGITDTQYF